This passage covers 21 T cell receptor beta chains from one sample sequenced in a study of shared clonotypes between healthy human individuals. Assay: immunoSEQ multiplex PCR; the TCRdb copy retains only in-frame clones and omits some. The sample holds 2 million to 2.5 million clones, about 90% seen once. Input material: naive CD4+ T cells from PBMCs. Subset described: CD45RA+ positively selected. The source of these receptors is a man aged 18 to 29 in good health. Some clones in this sample may be carry-over from other donors' samples.

The DNA of the CDR3 is TGCAGCGCAGCCGGAGGGGTGCAGGAGACCCAGTACTTC. The encoded protein is CSAAGGVQETQYF. This chain uses TRBV29-1 with TRBJ2-5, with D possibly being TRBD2 (6 bases). Germline assignment: CDR1 SQVTM and CDR2 ANQGSEA. The V and J ends lost 7 bases and 5 bases respectively, with 17 bases between them. This CDR3 contains 13 residues.

The chain combines TRBV6-5 with TRBJ2-7; D is undetermined. The CDR3 has 12 residues. Deletions cut 2 bases from V and 3 bases from J, with 5 bases between. Germline CDR1 and CDR2: MNHEY and SVGAGI. The DNA for the CDR3 is TGTGCCAGCAGTTACCCGGGCTACGAGCAGTACTTC. Protein: CASSYPGYEQYF.

Only one count was recorded for this clone. Other DNA variants within this sample encode the same CDR3. This chain connects TRBV18 to TRBJ2-3, with no clear D. V lost 1 base and J lost 4, with 3 bases in between. This CDR3 has 12 residues. The germline V gene has CDR1 KGHSH and CDR2 LQKENI. DNA of the CDR3: TGTGCCAGCTCACCACTAGCAGATACGCAGTATTTT. Protein sequence: CASSPLADTQYF.

The J gene is TRBJ2-2, the V gene TRBV6-6; possible D gene TRBD1, 5 bases. The germline V and J ends were trimmed by 2 bases and 4 bases, with 8 bases remaining between them. Per germline, CDR1 MNHNY and CDR2 SVGAGI (reference sequence). This CDR3 contains 14 residues. The DNA for the CDR3 is TGTGCCAGCAGTTACACAGGATTCACCGGGGAGCTGTTTTTT. Translated: CASSYTGFTGELFF.

The rearrangement uses TRBV5-1 and TRBJ1-1, with D maybe TRBD1 (6 bases). The V gene lost 3 bases and the J gene lost 2 bases, with 11 bases spanning the gap. Germline loops: CDR1 SGHRS, CDR2 YFSETQ. The length of the CDR3 is 14 residues. CDR3 in amino acids: CASSSGGPNTEAFF. CDR3 bases: TGCGCCAGCAGCTCCGGGGGGCCTAACACTGAAGCTTTCTTT.

The chain has TRBV6-5 and TRBJ2-7; D not certain. Looked up from germline, CDR1 is MNHEY and CDR2 is SVGAGI. Trimming removed 0 bases at V and 1 base at J, with 10 bases between. This CDR3 region has 15 residues. CDR3 protein: CASSYSHLQSYEQYF. In nucleotides, the CDR3 is TGTGCCAGCAGTTACTCGCACCTACAATCCTACGAGCAGTACTTC.

V gene TRBV28 combines with J gene TRBJ2-7; 7 nucleotides match TRBD2. This CDR3 spans 15 amino acids. Germline loops: CDR1 MDHEN, CDR2 SYDVKM. Losses at the gene ends were 5 bases for V and 4 bases for J; bases not matched to a gene: 11. CDR3 in amino acids: CASSVPSSGQYEQYF. Written as DNA, the CDR3 is TGTGCCAGCAGTGTCCCATCTAGCGGTCAATACGAGCAGTACTTC.

V usage is TRBV6-5 and J usage is TRBJ1-4; perhaps TRBD1 as D (5 bases). Germline lookup yields CDR1 MNHEY and CDR2 SVGAGI. Trimming cost V 0 bases and J 7 bases, with 15 bases left between them. The CDR3 totals 16 residues. CDR3: CASSYSPGRGSEKLFF. In DNA, the CDR3 is TGTGCCAGCAGTTACTCTCCAGGGCGCGGGAGTGAAAAACTGTTTTTT.

Of note for this clone: The same CDR3 is also encoded by other DNA sequences in this sample. The chain joins TRBV19 to TRBJ2-1; the D is unclear. This CDR3 has 16 amino acids. Trimming took off 5 bases at V and 0 bases at J, with 14 bases between the two ends. Germline assignment: CDR1 LNHDA and CDR2 SQIVND (reference sequence). The CDR3 DNA follows: TGTGCCAGTAGTGCCCATCGGGCCGGCTCCTACAATGAGCAGTTCTTC. Residues: CASSAHRAGSYNEQFF.

The CDR3 loop is CASRTGLAGGPLSYEQYF. The CDR3 DNA is TGTGCCAGCAGGACAGGACTAGCGGGAGGTCCTCTCTCCTACGAGCAGTACTTC. This rearrangement joins TRBV27 to TRBJ2-7; TRBD2 matches 14 bases. Trimming removed 6 bases from V and 0 bases from J; junction bases left unmatched: 10. Germline CDR1 and CDR2: MNHEY and SMNVEV (reference sequence). This CDR3 is built from 18 residues.

The gene calls are TRBV4-1 and TRBJ1-2; 7 bases agree with TRBD1. CDR1 and CDR2 from the germline V gene are MGHRA and YSYEKL. Trimming removed 2 bases from V and 6 bases from J; junction bases left unmatched: 12. CDR3 length: 16 amino acids. The CDR3 DNA follows: TGCGCCAGCAGCCAACCCCCTAGGGGGCGAGGTGATGGCTACACCTTC. It codes for CASSQPPRGRGDGYTF.

The CDR3 DNA reads TGTGCCAGCAGCCTCGCTCGCGCTAACTACAATGAGCAGTTCTTC. Encoded protein: CASSLARANYNEQFF. The genes are TRBV7-2 and TRBJ2-1; D gene ambiguous. Per the germline V gene, CDR1 is SGHTA and CDR2 is FQGNSA. CDR3 length equals 15 residues. V lost 5 bases to trimming and J lost 3 bases, with 14 bases between them.

This clone was seen only once. The rearrangement joins TRBV11-2 to TRBJ2-1; D gene uncertain. Germline lookup yields CDR1 SGHAT and CDR2 FQNNGV. The CDR3 is 16 residues long. Deletions cut 5 bases from V and 7 bases from J, with 21 bases between. Here the CDR3 reads CASSTIGRSPENEQFF. The CDR3, as DNA: TGTGCCAGCAGCACGATTGGGCGGAGCCCGGAGAATGAGCAGTTCTTC.

This clone is a singleton in its sample. The chain combines TRBV5-4 with TRBJ1-1, with unresolved D. V lost 1 base and J 11 bases, leaving 15 bases between the germline ends. Germline CDR1 SGHNT, CDR2 YYREEE (reference sequence). The CDR3 is made up of 13 amino acids. CDR3 nucleotide sequence: TGTGCCAGCAGCTTGACGGGAACCCCTGGGGCTTTCTTT. Protein: CASSLTGTPGAFF.

The V gene is TRBV5-1, the J gene TRBJ2-1; D may match TRBD1 or TRBD2 (5 bases each). Trimming removed 0 bases from V and 2 bases from J, with 12 bases in between. The V gene's germline CDR1 is SGHRS and CDR2 YFSETQ. CDR3 length: 16 amino acids. The CDR3: CASSLAVGTTYNEQFF. The CDR3 DNA is TGCGCCAGCAGCTTGGCGGTTGGGACCACCTACAATGAGCAGTTCTTC.

J is TRBJ1-2 and V is TRBV29-1; no reliable D call. The CDR3 totals 12 residues. The ends were cut back, 6 bases at V and 4 bases at J, with 12 bases in the middle. Germline CDR1 is SQVTM and CDR2 is ANQGSEA. CDR3 in amino acids: CSVTTITYGYTF. CDR3 nucleotide sequence: TGCAGCGTCACAACTATTACCTATGGCTACACCTTC. Looking up the rest from reference TRBV29-1 and TRBJ1-2 gives the full variable domain: SAVISQKPSRDICQRGTSLTIQCQVDSQVTMMFWYRQQPGQSLTLIATANQGSEATYESGFVIDKFPISRPNLTFSTLTVSNMSPEDSSIYLCSVTTITYGYTFGSGTRLTVV.

The V gene is TRBV10-3, the J gene TRBJ2-1, with TRBD2 identical over 11 bases. CDR3 size: 12 residues. Germline-derived CDR1 and CDR2 are ENHRY and SYGVKD. J lost 5 bases, V lost 10 bases, and 1 base had no gene match. Here the CDR3 reads CATTSGNNEQFF. CDR3 in DNA: TGTGCCACGACTAGCGGGAACAATGAGCAGTTCTTC.

The CDR3 DNA reads as TGTGCCAGCTCACCACCGGACAGGGCTGACTATGGCTACACCTTC. Protein: CASSPPDRADYGYTF. The chain couples TRBV18 to TRBJ1-2; 8 bases are shared with TRBD1. Germline V gene data show CDR1 as KGHSH and CDR2 as LQKENI. The CDR3 contains 15 residues. With V trimmed by 0 bases and J by 3 bases, 3 bases remained unmatched.

This chain's CDR3 is CASSPSTGESGYTF. CDR3 nucleotides: TGTGCCAGCTCACCAAGCACAGGGGAAAGTGGCTACACCTTC. This sequence joins TRBV18 and TRBJ1-2; TRBD1 aligns across 7 bases. The CDR3 covers 14 residues. V dropped 2 bases and J dropped 7; count of bases not matched to a gene: 7. The germline V gene encodes CDR1 KGHSH and CDR2 LQKENI.

The V call is TRBV5-1, the J call TRBJ2-1; D might be TRBD1 (5 bases). Trimming removed 0 bases at V and 6 bases at J, with 13 bases between. The germline CDR1 and CDR2 sequences are SGHRS and YFSETQ. There are 15 residues in the CDR3. CDR3: CASSLAQGIFNEQFF. In nucleotides, the CDR3 is TGCGCCAGCAGCTTGGCTCAGGGTATCTTCAATGAGCAGTTCTTC.

V gene TRBV5-4 combines with J gene TRBJ2-5; the D gene is possibly TRBD2 (6 bases). This CDR3 is built from 13 residues. Germline V gene lookup returns CDR1 SGHNT and CDR2 YYREEE (reference sequence). Trimming cost V 3 bases and J 1 base, with 7 bases left between them. CDR3 sequence reads: CASSWRGQETQYF. In nucleotides, the CDR3 is TGTGCCAGCAGCTGGCGGGGCCAAGAGACCCAGTACTTC.